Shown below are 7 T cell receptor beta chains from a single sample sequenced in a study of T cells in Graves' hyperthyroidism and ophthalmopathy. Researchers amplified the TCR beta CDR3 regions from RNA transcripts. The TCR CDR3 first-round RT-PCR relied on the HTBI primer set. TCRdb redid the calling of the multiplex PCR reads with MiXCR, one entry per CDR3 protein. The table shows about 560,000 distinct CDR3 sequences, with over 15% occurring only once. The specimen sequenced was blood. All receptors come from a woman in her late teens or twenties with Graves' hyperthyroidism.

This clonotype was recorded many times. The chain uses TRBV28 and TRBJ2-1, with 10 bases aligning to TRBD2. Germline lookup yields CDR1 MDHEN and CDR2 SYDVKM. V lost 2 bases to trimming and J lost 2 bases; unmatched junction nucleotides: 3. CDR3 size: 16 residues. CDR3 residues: CASSLPSGSPYNEQFF. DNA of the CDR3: TGTGCCAGCAGTTTACCTAGCGGGAGTCCCTACAATGAGCAGTTCTTC.

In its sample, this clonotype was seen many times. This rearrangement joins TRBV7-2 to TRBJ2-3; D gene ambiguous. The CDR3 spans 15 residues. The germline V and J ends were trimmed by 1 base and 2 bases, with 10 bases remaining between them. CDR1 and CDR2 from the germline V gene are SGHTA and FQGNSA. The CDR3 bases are TGTGCCAGCAGCTTAGGGTCGATTATCACAGATACGCAGTATTTT. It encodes CASSLGSIITDTQYF.

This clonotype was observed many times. This CDR3 reads CASSGAGRRGLRKTQYF. DNA of the CDR3: TGTGCCAGCAGTGGAGCCGGGAGGAGGGGTTTAAGAAAGACCCAGTACTTC. J is TRBJ2-5 and V is TRBV2; TRBD2 matches at 7 bases. V dropped 4 bases and J dropped 6; count of bases not matched to a gene: 17. The CDR3 has 17 residues. Germline V CDR1 and CDR2: SNHLY, FYNNEI.

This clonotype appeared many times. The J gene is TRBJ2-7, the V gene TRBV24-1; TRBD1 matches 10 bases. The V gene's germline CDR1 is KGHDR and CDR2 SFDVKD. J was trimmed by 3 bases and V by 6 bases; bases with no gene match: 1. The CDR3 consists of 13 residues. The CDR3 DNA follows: TGTGCCACCAGTCGGGACAGGGGCTACGAGCAGTACTTC. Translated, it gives CATSRDRGYEQYF.

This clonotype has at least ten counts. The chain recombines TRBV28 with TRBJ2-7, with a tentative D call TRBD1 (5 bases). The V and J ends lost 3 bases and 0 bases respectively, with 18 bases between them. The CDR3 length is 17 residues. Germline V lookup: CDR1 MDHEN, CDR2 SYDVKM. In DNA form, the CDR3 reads TGTGCCAGCAGTTTCCCCCCCGGATTCGACAGCTCCTACGAGCAGTACTTC. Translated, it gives CASSFPPGFDSSYEQYF.

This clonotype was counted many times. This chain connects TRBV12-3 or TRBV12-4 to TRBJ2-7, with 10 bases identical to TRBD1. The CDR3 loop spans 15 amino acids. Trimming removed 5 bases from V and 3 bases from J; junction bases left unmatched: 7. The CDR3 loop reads CASSPPGQGIYEQYF. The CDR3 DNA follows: TGTGCCAGCAGTCCGCCGGGACAGGGGATCTACGAGCAGTACTTC.

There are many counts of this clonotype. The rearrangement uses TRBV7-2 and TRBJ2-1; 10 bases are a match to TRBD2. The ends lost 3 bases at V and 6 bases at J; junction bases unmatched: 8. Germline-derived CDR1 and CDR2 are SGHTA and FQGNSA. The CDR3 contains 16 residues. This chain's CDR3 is CASSFNLAGVFNEQFF. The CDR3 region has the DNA TGTGCCAGCAGCTTCAATCTAGCGGGGGTTTTCAATGAGCAGTTCTTC.